These 27 T cell receptor beta chains originate from one sample sequenced in a study of Ad26.COV2.S vaccination and SARS-CoV-2 variants. Stated treatment: 15 to 20 received Ad26.COV2.S at low or high dose, single or two shots; about 5 received placebo; per-sample allocation not given. Sampling took place 63 days after the first vaccine or placebo injection. Generated by immunoSEQ multiplex PCR, the TCRdb table keeps only in-frame clones and is missing some. Here the sample spans about 350,000 clones, 75% to 90% being singletons. This material consisted of peripheral blood, taken in a trial of Ad26.COV2.S vaccine versus placebo. The receptors were sampled from a person aged 18-60 years who received the Ad26.COV2.S COVID-19 vaccine or a placebo.

V usage is TRBV5-1 and J usage is TRBJ2-1; D not certain. The V gene's germline CDR1 is SGHRS and CDR2 YFSETQ. V was pared by 7 bases and J by 9 bases, with 14 bases between. The CDR3 has 12 residues. The CDR3 here is CASAEGRGEQFF. CDR3 coding DNA: TGCGCCAGCGCCGAAGGAAGAGGTGAGCAGTTCTTC.

This sequence joins TRBV5-6 and TRBJ2-3, with TRBD1 as a possible D gene (5 bases). V shed 0 bases and J shed 1 base, with 6 bases lying between them. Germline-derived CDR1 and CDR2 are SGHDT and YYEEEE. This CDR3 comprises 14 residues. CDR3 residues: CASSLGQRTDTQYF. The CDR3 bases are TGTGCCAGCAGCTTGGGACAGCGCACAGATACGCAGTATTTT.

The chain combines TRBV28 with TRBJ1-1; D is perhaps TRBD1 (6 bases). The V end lost 8 bases, the J end lost 10 bases, and 23 bases lay between the germline ends. This CDR3 has 14 amino acids. Germline V CDR1 and CDR2: MDHEN, SYDVKM. The CDR3 region is CASFTGQRGSGAFF. The CDR3 nucleotides read TGTGCCAGCTTCACAGGCCAGAGGGGGTCTGGAGCTTTCTTT.

This chain links TRBV7-6 with TRBJ2-3; tentative D call: TRBD2 (6 bases). This CDR3 has 15 amino acids. Trimming left V 2 bases short and J 2 bases short, with 11 bases between. Germline CDR1 SGHVS, CDR2 FNYEAQ. The DNA of the CDR3 is TGTGCCAGCAGCTTACGGGGGACGGTCACAGATACGCAGTATTTT. Translated: CASSLRGTVTDTQYF.

The J gene is TRBJ1-4, the V gene TRBV5-1; D remains ambiguous. In germline, CDR1 is SGHRS, CDR2 YFSETQ. V lost 0 bases and J lost 1, with 7 bases in between. CDR3 length: 15 residues. The CDR3 reads CASSLAGLTNEKLFF. The CDR3 nucleotides read TGCGCCAGCAGCTTGGCGGGGTTAACTAATGAAAAACTGTTTTTT.

The chain couples TRBV5-1 to TRBJ2-7, with 15 bases that match TRBD2. The J segment lost 6 bases and the V segment lost 3 bases, leaving 10 bases of the junction unmatched. CDR1 and CDR2 from the germline V gene are SGHRS and YFSETQ. The CDR3 has 17 residues. CDR3 protein: CASSYTPPGLAGGEQYF. CDR3 in DNA: TGCGCCAGCAGCTACACCCCCCCGGGACTAGCGGGGGGCGAGCAGTACTTC. The variable domain in full, completed from reference TRBV5-1 and TRBJ2-7, reads KAGVTQTPRYLIKTRGQQVTLSCSPISGHRSVSWYQQTPGQGLQFLFEYFSETQRNKGNFPGRFSGRQFSNSRSEMNVSTLELGDSALYLCASSYTPPGLAGGEQYFGPGTRLTVT.

The J gene is TRBJ1-1, the V gene TRBV18, with D maybe TRBD1 (6 bases). Germline assignment: CDR1 KGHSH and CDR2 LQKENI. The CDR3 sequence is 13 residues long. V was cut by 0 bases and J by 7 bases, with 9 bases left in between. This chain's CDR3 is CASSPPGQIEAFF. The CDR3 DNA is TGTGCCAGCTCACCACCAGGACAGATTGAAGCTTTCTTT.

The gene calls are TRBV4-2 and TRBJ1-6, with 10 nucleotides matching TRBD1. The J segment lost 9 bases and the V segment lost 1 base, leaving 3 bases of the junction unmatched. The CDR3 sequence is 15 residues long. From germline, CDR1 is LGHNA and CDR2 YNFKEQ. As DNA, the CDR3 is TGTGCCAGCAGCCAAGGGACAGGGGGAAGTTCACCCCTCCACTTT. Protein: CASSQGTGGSSPLHF.

This chain links TRBV6-5 with TRBJ2-7; 7 bases match TRBD2. CDR1 MNHEY and CDR2 SVGAGI come from the germline V gene. The CDR3 covers 13 residues. Trimming cost V 4 bases and J 6 bases; bases outside gene matches: 6. CDR3 in DNA: TGTGCCAGCAGTTCCCCGGGAGGAGTCGAGCAGTACTTC. This translates into CASSSPGGVEQYF.

The V gene is TRBV28, the J gene TRBJ1-3; maybe TRBD1 (6 bases). This CDR3 is built from 16 residues. Trimming took off 7 bases at V and 0 bases at J, with 16 bases between the two ends. Germline values: CDR1 MDHEN, CDR2 SYDVKM. Here the CDR3 reads CASNTRGGGSGNTIYF. In DNA, the CDR3 is TGTGCCAGCAACACCAGGGGAGGGGGCTCTGGAAACACCATATATTTT.

With regard to this clone: At one of its ends the junction is not consistent with the germline gene, which may arise from a read error. This chain uses TRBV2 with TRBJ1-6; D is perhaps TRBD1 (5 bases). The germline CDR1 and CDR2 sequences are SNHLY and FYNNEI. This CDR3 region has 13 residues. CDR3 nucleotides: TGTGCCAGCAAATCCTCCTTAACAGGCTTTCCCGACTTT. Protein sequence: CASKSSLTGFPDF. Variable domain in full (rest from reference TRBV2 and TRBJ1-6): EPEVTQTPSHQVTQMGQEVILRCVPISNHLYFYWYRQILGQKVEFLVSFYNNEISEKSEIFDDQFSVERPDGSNFTLKIRSTKLEDSAMYFCASKSSLTGFPDFGNGTRLTVT.

CDR3 region: CASSFDRGSYYGYTF. The CDR3 bases are TGTGCCAGCAGCTTTGACAGGGGGAGTTACTATGGCTACACCTTC. This chain uses TRBV5-8 with TRBJ1-2; 9 bases match TRBD1. Germline assignment: CDR1 SGHTS and CDR2 YDEGEE. The CDR3 length is 15 residues. Trimming removed 2 bases from V and 3 bases from J; junction bases left unmatched: 5.

V and J are TRBV28 and TRBJ1-4; 7 bases align to TRBD1. The CDR3 is 14 amino acids. Germline V lookup: CDR1 MDHEN, CDR2 SYDVKM. V trimming: 7 bases; J trimming: 7 bases; junction bases outside the gene matches: 9. CDR3 loop: CASNLDRAGEKLFF. DNA of the CDR3: TGTGCCAGCAACTTAGACAGGGCGGGTGAAAAACTGTTTTTT.

V gene TRBV28 combines with J gene TRBJ1-4; no definite D call. Between the trimmed V and J ends, which lost 8 bases and 0 bases, there was a span of 13 bases. The CDR3 has 15 amino acids. Germline assignment: CDR1 MDHEN and CDR2 SYDVKM. The CDR3 nucleotides are TGTGCCAGCCAACCTCCTGTTGCAACTAATGAAAAACTGTTTTTT. It yields the protein CASQPPVATNEKLFF.

The genes are TRBV11-2 and TRBJ2-7; D might be TRBD2 (6 bases). CDR1 is SGHAT and CDR2 is FQNNGV in the germline V gene. V lost 2 bases and J lost 3, with 11 bases in between. There are 14 residues in the CDR3. This CDR3 reads CASSLTGAHYEQYF. The CDR3 coding sequence is TGTGCCAGCAGCTTAACGGGAGCCCACTACGAGCAGTACTTC.

The rearrangement joins TRBV2 to TRBJ1-1, with D perhaps matching TRBD1 (5 bases). CDR1 is SNHLY and CDR2 is FYNNEI in the germline V gene. The CDR3 contains 14 residues. The V end was cut by 7 bases, the J end by 1 base, with 13 bases between. The DNA of the CDR3 is TGTGCCAGCACCCCGACAGTTACGAACACTGAAGCTTTCTTT. This translates into CASTPTVTNTEAFF.

V gene TRBV4-3 combines with J gene TRBJ2-3; possible D gene TRBD1, 5 bases. Germline CDR1 LGHNA, CDR2 YSLEER. Trimming left V 1 base short and J 0 bases short, with 8 bases between. The CDR3 spans 15 residues. This CDR3 reads CASSQVAGSTDTQYF. The DNA for the CDR3 is TGCGCCAGCAGCCAAGTGGCAGGGAGCACAGATACGCAGTATTTT.

CDR3 protein: CASSIPGQSGYTF. CDR3 coding DNA: TGTGCCAGTAGTATCCCGGGACAGAGCGGCTACACCTTC. The chain links TRBV19 to TRBJ1-2, with TRBD1 matching 7 bases. Per germline, CDR1 LNHDA and CDR2 SQIVND (reference sequence). Germline trimming cut 3 bases from V and 8 bases from J; bases unmatched to any gene: 6. The CDR3 runs to 13 residues. Full variable domain (outside the CDR3, taken from reference TRBV19 and TRBJ1-2): DGGITQSPKYLFRKEGQNVTLSCEQNLNHDAMYWYRQDPGQGLRLIYYSQIVNDFQKGDIAEGYSVSREKKESFPLTVTSAQKNPTAFYLCASSIPGQSGYTFGSGTRLTVV.

J is TRBJ2-1 and V is TRBV29-1; the D gene could be TRBD1 or TRBD2 (5 bases each). The length of the CDR3 is 16 residues. From germline, CDR1 is SQVTM and CDR2 ANQGSEA. Trimming took 3 bases from V and 0 from J, leaving 15 bases between them. CDR3 amino acids: CSVEGSRESSYNEQFF. The CDR3 nucleotides read TGCAGCGTTGAGGGTTCCAGGGAGAGCTCCTACAATGAGCAGTTCTTC.

V is TRBV2 and J is TRBJ1-1; D is perhaps TRBD1 (5 bases). The CDR3 sequence is 14 residues long. CDR1 and CDR2 from the germline V gene are SNHLY and FYNNEI. V gave up 7 bases and J gave up 3 bases, with 15 bases separating them. In nucleotides, the CDR3 is TGTGCCAGCATTTTAGGGACGAAGGACACTGAAGCTTTCTTT. Translating it yields CASILGTKDTEAFF.

The rearrangement links TRBV2 to TRBJ1-1; D unresolved. Germline V gene sequence: CDR1 SNHLY, CDR2 FYNNEI. The CDR3 consists of 14 residues. V gave up 6 bases and J gave up 3 bases, with 14 bases separating them. This CDR3 is CASRDPNKYTEAFF. The CDR3 DNA is TGTGCCAGCAGGGACCCGAACAAGTACACTGAAGCTTTCTTT.

The rearrangement joins TRBV6-2 or TRBV6-3 to TRBJ2-1; 9 bases align to TRBD1. Losses at the gene ends were 6 bases for V and 7 bases for J; bases not matched to a gene: 4. The CDR3 covers 13 residues. Germline assignment: CDR1 MNHEY and CDR2 SVGEGT. This chain's CDR3 is CASSGQGWNEQFF. For the CDR3, the DNA is TGTGCCAGCAGCGGACAGGGGTGGAATGAGCAGTTCTTC.

J is TRBJ2-3 and V is TRBV28; D remains unclear. Germline loops: CDR1 MDHEN, CDR2 SYDVKM. This CDR3 contains 14 residues. V lost 10 bases and J lost 2, with 16 bases in between. CDR3 amino acids: CATLDLINTDTQYF. CDR3 DNA sequence: TGTGCCACCCTGGACCTAATAAACACAGATACGCAGTATTTT.

The rearrangement uses TRBV7-2 and TRBJ2-6; 9 bases are shared with TRBD1. The germline V gene has CDR1 SGHTA and CDR2 FQGNSA. This CDR3 contains 16 residues. The V gene end was trimmed by 5 bases and the J gene end by 3 bases; junction bases not matched to a gene: 5. The CDR3 spells CASSPGQGYGANVLTF. Here the CDR3 DNA reads TGTGCCAGCAGCCCAGGACAGGGGTATGGGGCCAACGTCCTGACTTTC.

The chain couples TRBV10-2 to TRBJ1-1; the D is unclear. The CDR3 covers 14 residues. Germline V gene lookup returns CDR1 WSHSY and CDR2 SAAADI. The V end was cut by 3 bases, the J end by 1 base, with 9 bases between. The CDR3 reads CASSDGGPNTEAFF. In nucleotides, the CDR3 is TGCGCCAGCAGTGATGGTGGCCCGAACACTGAAGCTTTCTTT.

The rearrangement uses TRBV5-1 and TRBJ2-7; D not resolved. The V end was cut by 0 bases, the J end by 2 bases, with 12 bases between. Germline values: CDR1 SGHRS, CDR2 YFSETQ. CDR3 length: 15 amino acids. Here the CDR3 reads CASSLGRGIAYEQYF. CDR3 sequence (DNA): TGCGCCAGCAGCTTGGGACGCGGTATCGCCTACGAGCAGTACTTC.

The chain combines TRBV10-3 with TRBJ2-2, with 7 bases matching TRBD2. The CDR3 runs 18 residues. V dropped 4 bases and J dropped 5; count of bases not matched to a gene: 16. CDR1 and CDR2 (germline): ENHRY, SYGVKD. The CDR3 region is CAISASGLAGGGTGELFF. The CDR3 DNA reads TGTGCCATCAGTGCCTCGGGGTTAGCGGGTGGAGGGACCGGGGAGCTGTTTTTT.